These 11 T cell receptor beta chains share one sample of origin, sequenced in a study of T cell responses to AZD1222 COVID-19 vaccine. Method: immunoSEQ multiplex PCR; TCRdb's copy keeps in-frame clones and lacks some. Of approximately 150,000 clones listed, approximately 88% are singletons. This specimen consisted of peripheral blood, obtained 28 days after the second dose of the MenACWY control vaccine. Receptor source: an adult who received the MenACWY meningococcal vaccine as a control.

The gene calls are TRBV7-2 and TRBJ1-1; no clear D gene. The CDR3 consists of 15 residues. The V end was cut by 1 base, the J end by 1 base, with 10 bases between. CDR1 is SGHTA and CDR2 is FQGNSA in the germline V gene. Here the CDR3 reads CASSLVLWGNTEAFF. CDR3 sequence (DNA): TGTGCCAGCAGCTTAGTTCTGTGGGGGAACACTGAAGCTTTCTTT.

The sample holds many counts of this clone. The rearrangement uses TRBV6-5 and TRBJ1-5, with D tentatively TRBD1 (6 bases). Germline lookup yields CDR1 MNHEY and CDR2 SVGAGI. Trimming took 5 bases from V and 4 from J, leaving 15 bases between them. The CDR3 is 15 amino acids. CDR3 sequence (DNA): TGTGCCAGCAGTACGGACAGAAACTTAAATCAGCCCCAGCATTTT. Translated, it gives CASSTDRNLNQPQHF.

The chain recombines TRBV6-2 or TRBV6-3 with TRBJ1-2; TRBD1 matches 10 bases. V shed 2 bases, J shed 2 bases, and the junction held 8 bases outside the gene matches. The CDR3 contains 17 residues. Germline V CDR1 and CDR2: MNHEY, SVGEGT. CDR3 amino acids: CASSYPDRGRRNYGYTF. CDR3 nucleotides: TGTGCCAGCAGTTACCCCGACAGGGGGCGAAGGAACTATGGCTACACCTTC.

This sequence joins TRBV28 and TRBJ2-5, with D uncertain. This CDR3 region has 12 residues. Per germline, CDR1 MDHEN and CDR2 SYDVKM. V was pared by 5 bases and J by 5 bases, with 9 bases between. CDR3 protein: CASSLPGETQYF. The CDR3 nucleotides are TGTGCCAGCAGTCTCCCCGGGGAGACCCAGTACTTC.

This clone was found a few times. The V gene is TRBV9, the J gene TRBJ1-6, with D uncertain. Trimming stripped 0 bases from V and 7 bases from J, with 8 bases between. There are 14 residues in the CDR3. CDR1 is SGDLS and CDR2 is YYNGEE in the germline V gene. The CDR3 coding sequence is TGTGCCAGCAGCGTAGATGCAGAGAATTCACCCCTCCACTTT. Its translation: CASSVDAENSPLHF. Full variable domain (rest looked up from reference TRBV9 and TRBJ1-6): DSGVTQTPKHLITATGQRVTLRCSPRSGDLSVYWYQQSLDQGLQFLIQYYNGEERAKGNILERFSAQQFPDLHSELNLSSLELGDSALYFCASSVDAENSPLHFGNGTRLTVT.

CDR3 DNA: TGCGCCAGCAGCTTAACTTTTAGCGGGGTACAAGAGACCCAGTACTTC. Its translation is CASSLTFSGVQETQYF. The rearrangement joins TRBV4-1 to TRBJ2-5, with 8 bases identical to TRBD2. This CDR3 spans 16 amino acids. Germline CDR1 MGHRA, CDR2 YSYEKL. Trimming removed 5 bases from V and 2 bases from J; junction bases left unmatched: 10.

The CDR3 is CASSQVYSTDTQYF. In DNA form, the CDR3 reads TGCGCCAGCAGCCAAGTATACAGCACAGATACGCAGTATTTT. The V call is TRBV4-1, the J call TRBJ2-3, with no clear D. The CDR3 has 14 amino acids. V was clipped by 1 base and J by 0 bases, with 5 bases between them. CDR1 is MGHRA, CDR2 YSYEKL, per germline.

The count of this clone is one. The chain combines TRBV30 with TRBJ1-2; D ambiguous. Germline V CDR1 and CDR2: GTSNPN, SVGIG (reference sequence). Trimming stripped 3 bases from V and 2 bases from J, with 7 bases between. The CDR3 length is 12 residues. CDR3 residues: CAWRGVNYGYTF. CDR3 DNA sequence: TGTGCCTGGAGGGGAGTAAACTATGGCTACACCTTC.

CDR3 in DNA: TGTGCCAGCAGTTTAAAGGGGTATAGCTATGGCTACACCTTC. It encodes CASSLKGYSYGYTF. The J gene is TRBJ1-2, the V gene TRBV27; a weak D match, TRBD1 (5 bases). Germline V gene lookup returns CDR1 MNHEY and CDR2 SMNVEV (reference sequence). V lost 2 bases, J lost 4 bases, and 11 bases lay in between. The CDR3 loop spans 14 amino acids.

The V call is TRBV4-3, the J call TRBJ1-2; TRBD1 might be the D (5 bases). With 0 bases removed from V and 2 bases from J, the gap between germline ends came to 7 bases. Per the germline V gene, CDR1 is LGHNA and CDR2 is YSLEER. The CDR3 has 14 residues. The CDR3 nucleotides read TGCGCCAGCAGCCAAGATCGGGGGAACTATGGCTACACCTTC. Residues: CASSQDRGNYGYTF.

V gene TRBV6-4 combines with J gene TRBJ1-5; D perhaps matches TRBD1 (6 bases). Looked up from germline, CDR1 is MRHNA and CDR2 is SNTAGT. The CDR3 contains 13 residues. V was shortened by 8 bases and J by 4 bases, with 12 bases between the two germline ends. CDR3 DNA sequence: TGTGCCAGCCCCCACAGGGAGAATCAGCCCCAGCATTTT. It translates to CASPHRENQPQHF.